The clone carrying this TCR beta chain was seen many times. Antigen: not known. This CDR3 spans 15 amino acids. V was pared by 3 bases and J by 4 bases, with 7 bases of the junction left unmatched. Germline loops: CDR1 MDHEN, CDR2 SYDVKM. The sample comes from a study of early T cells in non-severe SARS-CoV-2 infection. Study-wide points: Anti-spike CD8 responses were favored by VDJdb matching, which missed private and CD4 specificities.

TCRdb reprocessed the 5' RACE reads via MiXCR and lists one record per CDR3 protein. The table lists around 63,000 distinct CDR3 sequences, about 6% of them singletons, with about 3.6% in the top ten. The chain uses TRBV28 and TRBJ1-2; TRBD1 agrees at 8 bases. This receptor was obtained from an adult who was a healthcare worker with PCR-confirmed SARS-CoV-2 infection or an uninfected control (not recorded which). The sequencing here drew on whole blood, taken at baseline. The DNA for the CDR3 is TGTGCCAGCAGTTTCTCGGACAGGGATACCTATGGCTACACCTTC. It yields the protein CASSFSDRDTYGYTF.